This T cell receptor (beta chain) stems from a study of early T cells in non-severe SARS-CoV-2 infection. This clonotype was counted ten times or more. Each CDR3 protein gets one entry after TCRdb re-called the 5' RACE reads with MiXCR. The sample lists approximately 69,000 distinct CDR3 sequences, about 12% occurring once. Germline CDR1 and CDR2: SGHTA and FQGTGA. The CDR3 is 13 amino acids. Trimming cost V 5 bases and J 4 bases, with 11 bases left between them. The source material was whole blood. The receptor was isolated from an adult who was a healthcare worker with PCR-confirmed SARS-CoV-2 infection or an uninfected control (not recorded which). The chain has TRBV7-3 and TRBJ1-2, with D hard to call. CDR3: CASSPGRLYGYTF. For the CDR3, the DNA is TGTGCCAGCAGCCCAGGACGGCTCTATGGCTACACCTTC.